This T cell receptor beta chain was found in a study of post-analysis software for immune sequencing data. Regarding the study as a whole: Five TRBV segments appeared more often in patients than in controls, and TRBV5-6, TRBV5-1 and TRBV20-1 were among these. When compared against controls, multiple sclerosis patients showed significantly lower normalized Chao1 diversity. Strong same-batch co-clustering of samples appeared with F measure clustering.

Prepared libraries of TCR beta cDNA carried unique molecular identifiers. TCRdb reprocessed the PCR reads with MiXCR, giving one entry per CDR3 protein. This table holds 650,000 to 850,000 distinct CDR3 sequences, around 50% found once. A note on this clonotype: The antigen is undetermined.

The CDR3 has 15 amino acids. In germline, CDR1 is SGHRS, CDR2 YFSETQ. Trimming removed 1 base from V and 5 bases from J; junction bases left unmatched: 6. The clonotype originates from a girl aged 10 to 17 with multiple sclerosis. The V gene is TRBV5-1, the J gene TRBJ2-3, with 8 nucleotides matching TRBD2. The sample comprised blood. The DNA of the CDR3 is TGCGCCAGCAGCTTGTCGGGGACTAGGCAAGATACGCAGTATTTT. Protein: CASSLSGTRQDTQYF.